This T cell receptor beta chain was observed in a study of CD8 T cells in Susac syndrome. V shed 7 bases, J shed 0 bases, and the junction held 5 bases outside the gene matches. Germline-derived CDR1 and CDR2 are SGDLS and YYNGEE. CDR3 length equals 14 residues. RNA, at roughly 0.5 to 1 ug, was reverse transcribed with random hexamers. MiXCR was run by TCRdb on the immunoSEQ multiplex PCR reads, yielding one entry per CDR3 protein. Here the sample spans 400,000 to 550,000 distinct CDR3 sequences, around 85% being singletons. The TCR sequence derives from a human donor with multiple sclerosis. This chain joins TRBV9 and TRBJ2-3; 7 bases match TRBD1. Sequencing was carried out using CD8+ T cells from PBMCs. DNA of the CDR3: TGTGCCAGCTCTGGGACAGTAAGCACAGATACGCAGTATTTT. Encoded protein: CASSGTVSTDTQYF.